These T cell receptor beta chains were read from a single sample in a study of blood T cell repertoires in COVID-19. The assay was immunoSEQ multiplex PCR, and TCRdb's table has in-frame clones only and misses some. This table holds just under 90,000 clones, approximately 88% found once. The sequencing sample was made of peripheral blood. These receptors came from a man in his fifties or sixties with acute or convalescent COVID-19. Each CDR3 is given with its conserved first and last residue. A D gene is named only where the DNA matches it firmly. Where a row states a size, it is once, few, many or the class of an expanded clone; other rows omit it.

j_call,clone_size,d_call,v_call,cdr3_nt,cdr3_aa
TRBJ1-6,NA,NA,TRBV28,TGTGCCAGCAGTTTCTCTGGGGGCTTGAATTCACCCCTCCACTTT,CASSFSGGLNSPLHF
TRBJ2-2,NA,NA,TRBV19,TGTGCCAGTAGTATTCAGGAGAACACCGGGGAGCTGTTTTTT,CASSIQENTGELFF
TRBJ1-6,NA,NA,TRBV10-3,TGTGCCATCAGGAACAGGGTTGATTCACCCCTCCACTTT,CAIRNRVDSPLHF
TRBJ2-7,NA,NA,TRBV11-1,TGTGCCAGCAGCTTAGACTACTACGAGCAGTACTTC,CASSLDYYEQYF
TRBJ2-7,NA,NA,TRBV20-1,TGCAGTGCTAGTTCCGGATCTAGGGGCGAGCAGTACTTC,CSASSGSRGEQYF
TRBJ2-7,NA,NA,TRBV27,TGTGCCAGCAGTTTCAGAGGCGGGCGAGCGCCAACCTACGAGCAGTACTTC,CASSFRGGRAPTYEQYF
TRBJ2-5,once,NA,TRBV10-2,TGCGCCAGCAGGTCAGGAGGGCAAGAGACCCAGTACTTC,CASRSGGQETQYF
TRBJ1-1,NA,TRBD1,TRBV11-2,TGTGCCAGCAGCTTAGGGACAGGGATAAACACTGAAGCTTTCTTT,CASSLGTGINTEAFF
TRBJ2-1,once,NA,TRBV12-3/TRBV12-4,TGTGCCAGCAGTTCCCTCGCCGGTAGTGAGCAGTTCTTC,CASSSLAGSEQFF
TRBJ2-7,NA,NA,TRBV6-6,TGTGCCAGCGCCTGGGACACTTCCTACGAGCAGTACTTC,CASAWDTSYEQYF
TRBJ2-3,NA,NA,TRBV7-9,TGTGCCAGCAGCCATGTCATGAGGGGCACAGATACGCAGTATTTT,CASSHVMRGTDTQYF
TRBJ1-5,NA,NA,TRBV9,TGTGCCAGCAGCGTAGGGGCTAGCAATCAGCCCCAGCATTTT,CASSVGASNQPQHF
TRBJ2-7,NA,TRBD2,TRBV11-2,TGTGCCAGCAGCTTAGGTTCTAGCGGGAGTGGGTACGAGCAGTACTTC,CASSLGSSGSGYEQYF
TRBJ1-4,NA,NA,TRBV5-5,TGTGCCAGCAGCTTGCGGGGGACCGTCGCCATTAATGAAAAACTGTTTTTT,CASSLRGTVAINEKLFF
TRBJ2-5,NA,TRBD2,TRBV6-5,TGTGCCAGCACGCCGGGACTACACCAAGAGACCCAGTACTTC,CASTPGLHQETQYF
TRBJ1-4,few,TRBD1,TRBV5-3,TGTGCCAGAAGCCAAAATCGGACAGGGTTGGAGGAAAAACTGTTTTTT,CARSQNRTGLEEKLFF
TRBJ2-2,NA,TRBD1,TRBV9,TGTGCCAGTAAACAGGGGTTCACCGGGGAGCTGTTTTTT,CASKQGFTGELFF
TRBJ1-2,NA,NA,TRBV18,TGTGCCAGCTCACCACCGAATAGAAACTATGGCTACACCTTC,CASSPPNRNYGYTF